These 4 T cell receptor beta chains were sequenced from one sample in a study of shared clonotypes between healthy human individuals (TCRdb year 2020). Libraries were prepared through the immunoSEQ multiplex PCR assay. TCRdb obtained this table from immuneACCESS and retained in-frame rearrangements with V and J assigned. These tables miss some clones; where compared with another copy, unresolved V genes account for less than half of the shortfall, and the remainder is unexplained. This sample lists over 2 million clones; about 95% were detected once. The ten most abundant clones make up 0.1% to 0.15% of the sample. The specimen was naive CD4+ T cells sorted from blood. This sample's cell subset or site label indicates: CD45RA+ positively selected. Every receptor here comes from a man between 18 and 35 years old in good health.

V and J are TRBV28 and TRBJ1-1, with a possible D match to TRBD1 (5 bases). The CDR3 is made up of 12 amino acids. The V gene lost 7 bases and the J gene lost 7 bases, with 13 bases spanning the gap. Germline-derived CDR1 and CDR2 are MDHEN and SYDVKM. The CDR3 loop is CASMEDIREAFF. The CDR3 DNA reads as TGTGCCAGCATGGAGGACATCCGTGAAGCTTTCTTT.

The rearrangement links TRBV20-1 to TRBJ2-5; D is perhaps TRBD1 (6 bases). Germline CDR1 reads DFQATT; CDR2 reads SNEGSKA (reference sequence). This CDR3 has 11 residues. Trimming shortened V by 7 bases and J by 4 bases, and 10 bases separated the two germline ends. The CDR3 DNA reads as TGCAGTGTCCTGGGGGCAGAGACCCAGTACTTC. Amino acids: CSVLGAETQYF.

The rearrangement joins TRBV19 to TRBJ1-1; possible D gene TRBD1, 5 bases. Germline-derived CDR1 and CDR2 are LNHDA and SQIVND (reference sequence). The CDR3 contains 15 residues. Trimming cost V 5 bases and J 5 bases, with 18 bases left between them. CDR3 DNA sequence: TGTGCCAGTAGTGTCGACTCGAGAGGGGCGACTGAAGCTTTCTTT. As protein: CASSVDSRGATEAFF.

This clone was found once. This chain joins TRBV7-2 and TRBJ1-2, with 9 bases that match TRBD1. The CDR3 has 14 amino acids. The ends lost 4 bases at V and 8 bases at J; junction bases unmatched: 8. CDR1 SGHTA and CDR2 FQGNSA come from the germline V gene. The CDR3 bases are TGTGCCAGCAGCTCCCTACAGGGGGCGGAAGGCTACACCTTC. This codes for CASSSLQGAEGYTF. Drawing the rest from reference TRBV7-2 and TRBJ1-2, the complete variable domain is GAGVSQSPSNKVTEKGKDVELRCDPISGHTALYWYRQSLGQGLEFLIYFQGNSAPDKSGLPSDRFSAERTGGSVSTLTIQRTQQEDSAVYLCASSSLQGAEGYTFGSGTRLTVV.